This T cell receptor (beta chain) was documented in a study of shared clonotypes between healthy human individuals. Study-level information: There were three CD4 naive, three CD4 memory, two CD8 naive and one CD8 memory plates per donor. Study outcomes and limitations: Sequencing depth was predicted to influence how clonotypes are shared among donors. The study generally estimated greater richness for naive than memory subsets.

CD8 cells regarded as naive lacked CD45RO, were positively chosen for CCR7, and omitted terminally differentiated effector memory CD45RA+ cells. Trimming pared 5 bases from V and 3 bases from J, leaving 12 bases between. Looked up from germline, CDR1 is SGHDT and CDR2 is YYEEEE. The CDR3 sequence is 13 residues long. Original processing notes: Owing to the provision of junction-only sequences devoid of quality scores by immunoSEQ, filtering differed. Sequenced by immunoSEQ multiplex PCR; TCRdb stores in-frame clones only, minus some. V and J calls and clone size are as listed in that table; D and trimming were resolved from the DNA. Among some 2,100,000 clones listed, more than 85% were seen once. A note on this clone: Its specificity is unknown.

The rearrangement uses TRBV5-6 and TRBJ2-7; a possible D gene is TRBD2 (5 bases). The TCR originated in a man aged 18-30 years in good health. Some clones in this sample may be carry-over from other donors' samples. Sequenced sample: naive CD8+ T cells from PBMCs. The CDR3: CASRAFGSYEQYF. Here the CDR3 DNA reads TGTGCCAGCAGGGCTTTTGGGAGCTACGAGCAGTACTTC.